The rows below give T cell receptor beta chains drawn from one sample of a study of PD-1 and CTLA-4 blockade in melanoma. Repertoires were generated with immunoSEQ multiplex PCR, while TCRdb's copy carries only in-frame clones and drops some. The sample includes 25,000 to 35,000 clones, approximately 90% seen only once; the top ten take 6.5% to 9.5%. The specimen was CD8+ T cells from peripheral blood, collected from a patient given anti-PD-1 treatment. Source of these receptors: a human donor with melanoma. Both conserved end residues are part of each CDR3. The order of the fields is J gene, CDR3 length, D gene, clone size, V gene, CDR3 protein, CDR3 DNA. A D gene is named only where the DNA matches it firmly. Size is omitted from some rows. Given values are once, few, many or a class for expanded clones.

J: TRBJ2-7
length: 14
D: NA
size: NA
V: TRBV13
CDR3: CASSLGESPYEQYF
DNA: TGTGCCAGCAGCTTAGGCGAGTCGCCCTACGAGCAGTACTTC

J: TRBJ1-1
length: 14
D: NA
size: NA
V: TRBV15
CDR3: CATSRDSSLREAFF
DNA: TGTGCCACCAGCAGAGATTCCAGCCTCCGGGAAGCTTTCTTT

J: TRBJ1-1
length: 15
D: NA
size: NA
V: TRBV3-1/TRBV3-2
CDR3: CASSPPQGGYTEAFF
DNA: TGTGCCAGCAGCCCACCTCAAGGCGGATACACTGAAGCTTTCTTT

J: TRBJ2-1
length: 14
D: TRBD2
size: NA
V: TRBV7-9
CDR3: CASSSPGLANEQFF
DNA: TGTGCCAGCAGCTCACCGGGACTAGCAAATGAGCAGTTCTTC

J: TRBJ2-3
length: 13
D: NA
size: NA
V: TRBV7-3
CDR3: CASSFSGWDTQYF
DNA: TGTGCCAGCAGCTTTAGCGGTTGGGATACGCAGTATTTT

J: TRBJ2-1
length: 13
D: NA
size: NA
V: TRBV6-5
CDR3: CASQGESYNEQFF
DNA: TGTGCCAGCCAAGGGGAGTCCTACAATGAGCAGTTCTTC

J: TRBJ2-3
length: 14
D: NA
size: NA
V: TRBV6-1
CDR3: CASSESYITDTQYF
DNA: TGTGCCAGCAGTGAATCCTATATCACAGATACGCAGTATTTT

J: TRBJ1-1
length: 14
D: TRBD1
size: NA
V: TRBV19
CDR3: CASRGQGARAEAFF
DNA: TGTGCCAGTAGGGGACAGGGGGCGAGGGCTGAAGCTTTCTTT

J: TRBJ2-7
length: 15
D: TRBD2
size: few
V: TRBV4-1
CDR3: CASSQNSGGTYEQYF
DNA: TGCGCCAGCAGCCAAAATAGCGGGGGCACCTACGAGCAGTACTTC

J: TRBJ2-7
length: 16
D: NA
size: NA
V: TRBV6-1
CDR3: CASSELSGRSRYEQYF
DNA: TGTGCCAGCAGTGAACTTAGCGGCCGGAGCCGGTACGAGCAGTACTTC

J: TRBJ2-5
length: 19
D: TRBD2
size: NA
V: TRBV7-8
CDR3: CASSSLIPRTSGGQETQYF
DNA: TGTGCCAGCAGCTCTCTAATACCCAGGACTAGCGGAGGCCAAGAGACCCAGTACTTC

J: TRBJ1-2
length: 13
D: NA
size: few
V: TRBV10-1
CDR3: CASSGEGLYGYTF
DNA: TGCGCCAGCAGTGGCGAGGGGCTCTATGGCTACACCTTC

J: TRBJ2-3
length: 17
D: TRBD2
size: NA
V: TRBV4-2
CDR3: CASSHPGEREVSDTQYF
DNA: TGTGCCAGCAGCCACCCCGGGGAGCGGGAGGTCTCAGATACGCAGTATTTT

J: TRBJ2-7
length: 14
D: TRBD1
size: NA
V: TRBV10-1
CDR3: CASSEGTASYEQYF
DNA: TGCGCCAGCAGTGAGGGGACAGCATCCTACGAGCAGTACTTC

J: TRBJ1-5
length: 15
D: NA
size: NA
V: TRBV7-8
CDR3: CASSPGRDFNQPQHF
DNA: TGTGCCAGCAGCCCCGGTCGGGACTTTAATCAGCCCCAGCATTTT

J: TRBJ1-5
length: 15
D: NA
size: NA
V: TRBV15
CDR3: CATSKRTASNQPQHF
DNA: TGTGCCACCAGCAAGAGGACAGCTAGCAATCAGCCCCAGCATTTT

J: TRBJ2-3
length: 12
D: NA
size: NA
V: TRBV15
CDR3: CATSAGEDTQYF
DNA: TGTGCCACCAGCGCGGGCGAAGATACGCAGTATTTT

J: TRBJ1-5
length: 12
D: NA
size: once
V: TRBV19
CDR3: CASSSQGQPQHF
DNA: TGTGCCAGTAGTTCTCAGGGACAGCCCCAGCATTTT

J: TRBJ1-3
length: 15
D: NA
size: NA
V: TRBV27
CDR3: CASSLSMGIGNTIYF
DNA: TGTGCCAGCAGTTTATCGATGGGAATTGGAAACACCATATATTTT

J: TRBJ2-5
length: 16
D: NA
size: NA
V: TRBV7-6
CDR3: CASSLASGQGQETQYF
DNA: TGTGCCAGCAGCTTAGCGTCCGGGCAGGGCCAAGAGACCCAGTACTTC

J: TRBJ2-7
length: 14
D: TRBD1
size: NA
V: TRBV13
CDR3: CASSLGQSSYEQYF
DNA: TGTGCCAGCAGCTTGGGACAGAGCTCCTACGAGCAGTACTTC

J: TRBJ1-3
length: 15
D: NA
size: NA
V: TRBV4-1
CDR3: CASSQGRTVGNTIYF
DNA: TGCGCCAGCAGCCAAGGCCGGACAGTTGGAAACACCATATATTTT

J: TRBJ2-7
length: 16
D: TRBD2
size: once
V: TRBV30
CDR3: CAWSPGGGAGGYEQYF
DNA: TGTGCCTGGAGTCCTGGGGGGGGAGCGGGAGGCTACGAGCAGTACTTC